This T cell receptor (beta chain) stems from a study of tumor and adjacent non-tumor tissue in lung cancer. Study-wide context: Each sample yielded around 4 million productive TCRbeta reads on average.

This sample's RNA came from whole unsorted tissue. This non-tumor lung sample came from over 3 cm beyond the tumor edge. This CDR3 has 19 amino acids. V shed 4 bases, J shed 2 bases, and the junction held 15 bases outside the gene matches. Germline V gene lookup returns CDR1 SGHAT and CDR2 FQNNGV. TCRbeta libraries were built with three rounds of nested PCR, modified from ARM-PCR. TCRdb independently ran MiXCR on the multiplex PCR reads; one entry per CDR3 protein. The data show tens of thousands of distinct CDR3 sequences, 61% seen once. The sequenced sample consisted of distant non-tumor lung tissue. The chain carries TRBV11-2 and TRBJ2-3; 10 bases are shared with TRBD1. This receptor was identified in a man in his sixties or seventies with non-small cell lung cancer. The CDR3 loop is CASSSHRDDRGLHTDTQYF. The CDR3 coding sequence is TGTGCCAGCAGCTCCCATCGAGACGACAGGGGGCTGCACACAGATACGCAGTATTTT. Combining the CDR3 with reference TRBV11-2 and TRBJ2-3 gives the whole variable domain EAGVAQSPRYKIIEKRQSVAFWCNPISGHATLYWYQQILGQGPKLLIQFQNNGVVDDSQLPKDRFSAERLKGVDSTLKIQPAKLEDSAVYLCASSSHRDDRGLHTDTQYFGPGTRLTVL.